A single sample is the source of the 11 T cell receptor beta chains below, sequenced in a study of cytomegalovirus exposure and HLA in healthy donors. TCRdb's table, derived via immunoSEQ multiplex PCR, lists solely in-frame clones and lacks some. The sample shows about 330,000 clones, just over 85% of them seen only once. The sample was PBMCs. These receptors were collected from a woman younger than 35 in good health and CMV-seronegative.

In its sample, this clone was seen once. J is TRBJ1-1 and V is TRBV18, with 12 bases matching TRBD1. V lost 1 base and J lost 0; bases outside the gene matches: 3. CDR1 is KGHSH and CDR2 is LQKENI in the germline V gene. The CDR3 contains 17 residues. CDR3 loop: CASSPRDRGRLNTEAFF. The CDR3, as DNA: TGTGCCAGCTCACCACGGGACAGGGGGCGGTTGAACACTGAAGCTTTCTTT.

The CDR3: CASSLEAASSYEQYF. In DNA, the CDR3 is TGTGCCAGCAGTCTCGAGGCAGCCAGCTCCTACGAGCAGTACTTC. This rearrangement joins TRBV6-5 to TRBJ2-7; D remains ambiguous. V shed 5 bases and J shed 0 bases, with 14 bases lying between them. The V gene's germline CDR1 is MNHEY and CDR2 SVGAGI. This CDR3 region has 15 residues.

V and J are TRBV7-3 and TRBJ2-7; 7 bases are shared with TRBD1. This CDR3 region has 14 residues. V was clipped by 5 bases and J by 5 bases; unmatched bases: 9. The germline V gene encodes CDR1 SGHTA and CDR2 FQGTGA. The CDR3 loop is CASSPGQVNDEQYF. CDR3 bases: TGTGCCAGCAGCCCAGGACAGGTAAACGACGAGCAGTACTTC.

The chain links TRBV4-1 to TRBJ1-2, with a weak D call TRBD1 (5 bases). This CDR3 comprises 15 residues. The germline V gene encodes CDR1 MGHRA and CDR2 YSYEKL. V shed 1 base and J shed 8 bases, with 17 bases lying between them. This CDR3 is CASSQAPLGDFGYTF. DNA of the CDR3: TGCGCCAGCAGCCAAGCCCCCCTAGGGGATTTCGGCTACACCTTC.

The CDR3 bases are TGTGCCTGGAGAGGGGGCCGGAACACTGAAGCTTTCTTT. The encoded protein is CAWRGGRNTEAFF. The chain joins TRBV30 to TRBJ1-1; 7 nucleotides match TRBD1. The CDR3 has 13 residues. V was clipped by 3 bases and J by 1 base; unmatched bases: 2. The germline V gene encodes CDR1 GTSNPN and CDR2 SVGIG (reference sequence).

The chain couples TRBV7-2 to TRBJ2-1; the match to TRBD2 covers 9 bases. The V segment lost 7 bases and the J segment 1 base; nucleotides outside the gene matches: 11. The CDR3 loop spans 17 amino acids. Germline-derived CDR1 and CDR2 are SGHTA and FQGNSA. DNA of the CDR3: TGTGCCAGCACCCCGGATAGCGGGAGAGTTTCCTACAATGAGCAGTTCTTC. Amino acid sequence: CASTPDSGRVSYNEQFF.

The V gene is TRBV5-6, the J gene TRBJ2-5, with a weak D call TRBD2 (5 bases). The ends were cut back, 3 bases at V and 0 bases at J, with 12 bases in the middle. This CDR3 spans 15 amino acids. The germline V gene has CDR1 SGHDT and CDR2 YYEEEE. The CDR3 protein is CASSSPEEYQETQYF. CDR3 nucleotide sequence: TGTGCCAGCAGCTCCCCGGAGGAGTACCAAGAGACCCAGTACTTC.

This rearrangement joins TRBV30 to TRBJ2-5, with 8 bases aligning to TRBD2. Germline loops: CDR1 GTSNPN, CDR2 SVGIG (reference sequence). This CDR3 has 14 amino acids. V trimming: 5 bases; J trimming: 5 bases; junction bases outside the gene matches: 10. The CDR3 loop reads CAWSKAGAGETQYF. The CDR3 DNA is TGTGCCTGGTCTAAAGCGGGAGCGGGGGAGACCCAGTACTTC.

The rearrangement uses TRBV7-8 and TRBJ2-1; 10 bases match TRBD2. Germline V gives CDR1 SGHVS, CDR2 FQNEAQ. Trimming at V came to 5 bases and at J to 2 bases, leaving 3 bases not matched to a gene. This CDR3 region has 15 residues. The CDR3 reads CASSTGLAAYNEQFF. In DNA form, the CDR3 reads TGTGCCAGCAGCACAGGACTAGCGGCCTACAATGAGCAGTTCTTC.

This chain links TRBV5-4 with TRBJ1-1; perhaps TRBD1 as D (5 bases). The V gene lost 4 bases and the J gene lost 3 bases, with 13 bases spanning the gap. This CDR3 region has 14 residues. The germline gives CDR1 SGHNT, CDR2 YYREEE (reference sequence). CDR3 loop: CASSGGGGDTEAFF. DNA for the CDR3: TGTGCCAGCAGCGGAGGTGGGGGGGACACTGAAGCTTTCTTT. Full variable domain (remainder filled in from reference TRBV5-4 and TRBJ1-1): ETGVTQSPTHLIKTRGQQVTLRCSSQSGHNTVSWYQQALGQGPQFIFQYYREEENGRGNFPPRFSGLQFPNYSSELNVNALELDDSALYLCASSGGGGDTEAFFGQGTRLTVV.

The chain recombines TRBV12-5 with TRBJ1-5, with 7 positions matching TRBD1. V gave up 1 base and J gave up 3 bases; unmatched junction bases: 6. The CDR3 totals 16 residues. CDR1 and CDR2 from the germline V gene are LGHNT and FRNRAP. For the CDR3, the DNA is TGTGCTAGTGGTTTGGAGACAGGGCCCCTCAATCAGCCCCAGCATTTT. This translates into CASGLETGPLNQPQHF.